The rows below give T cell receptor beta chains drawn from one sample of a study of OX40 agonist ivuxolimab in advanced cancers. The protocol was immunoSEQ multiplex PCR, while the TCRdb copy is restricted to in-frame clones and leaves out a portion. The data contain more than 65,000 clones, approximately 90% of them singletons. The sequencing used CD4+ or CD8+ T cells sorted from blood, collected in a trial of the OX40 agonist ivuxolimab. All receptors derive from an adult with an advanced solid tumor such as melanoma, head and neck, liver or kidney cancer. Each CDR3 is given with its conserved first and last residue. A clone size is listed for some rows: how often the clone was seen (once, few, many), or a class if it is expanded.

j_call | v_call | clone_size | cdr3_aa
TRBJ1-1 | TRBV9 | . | CASSPRLGGSGTEAFF
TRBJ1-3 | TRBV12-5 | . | CASGTNRVFNSGNTIYF
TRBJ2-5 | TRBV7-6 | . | CASSPLTSGAQETQYF
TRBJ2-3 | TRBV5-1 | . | CASSLSTDTQYF
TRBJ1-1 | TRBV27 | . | CASTSGDRGAEFF
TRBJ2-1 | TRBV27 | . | CASSLLGRGNEQFF
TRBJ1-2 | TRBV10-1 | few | CASSETQGRGYTF
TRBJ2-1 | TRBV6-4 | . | CASSIAGGRAEQFF
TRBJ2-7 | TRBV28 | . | CASKGYDLSYEQYF
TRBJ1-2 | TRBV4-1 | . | CASSQQQDLYGYTF
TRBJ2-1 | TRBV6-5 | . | CASRSGRFSYNEQFF
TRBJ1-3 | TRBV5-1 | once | CASSSTTFSGNTIYF
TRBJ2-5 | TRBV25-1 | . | CASSPQGLTQETQYF
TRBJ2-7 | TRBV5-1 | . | CASSLGAEREQYF
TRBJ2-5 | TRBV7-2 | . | CASSPWTEETQYF
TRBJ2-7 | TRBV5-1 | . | CASSLNSGQGVSEQYF
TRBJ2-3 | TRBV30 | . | CAWSVPPTRDTQYF
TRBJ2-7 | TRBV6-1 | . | CASSEQHPGAYEQYF
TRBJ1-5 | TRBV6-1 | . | CASRGQGAKQPQHF
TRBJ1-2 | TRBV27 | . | CASSQRGTGYGYTF
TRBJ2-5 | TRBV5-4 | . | CASSLSRGQETQYF
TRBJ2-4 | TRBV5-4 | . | CASSLKGEVAKNIQYF
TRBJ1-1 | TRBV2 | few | CASTREVRNTEAFF
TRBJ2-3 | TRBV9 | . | CASNRGRSEDTQYF
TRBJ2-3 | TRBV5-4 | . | CASRQMGLAGGLQRTDTQYF
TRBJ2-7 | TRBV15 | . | CATSRDRVSSYEQYF
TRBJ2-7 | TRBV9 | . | CASSVGGSGTGGNEQYF
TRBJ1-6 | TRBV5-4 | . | CASSLGGLYNSPLHF
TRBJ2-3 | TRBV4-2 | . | CASSPGPSGRLDTQYF
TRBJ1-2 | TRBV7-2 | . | CASSLNLDYGYTF
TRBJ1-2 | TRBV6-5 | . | CATSGQGYGYTF
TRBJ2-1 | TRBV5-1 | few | CASSLVTSGVKEQFF
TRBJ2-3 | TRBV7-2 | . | CASSSGFAPTTQYF
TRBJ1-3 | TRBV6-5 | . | CASRSDRVVGNTIYF
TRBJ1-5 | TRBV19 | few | CASSMVGTGGNQPQHF
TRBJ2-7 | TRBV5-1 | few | CASSLDRVGEQYF
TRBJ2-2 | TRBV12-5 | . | CASGFLFLQAGTTGELFF
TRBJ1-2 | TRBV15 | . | CATSSRSRPYGYTF
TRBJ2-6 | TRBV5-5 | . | CASSFPRPLGANVLTF
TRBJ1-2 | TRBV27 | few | CASSSERTGVGYTF
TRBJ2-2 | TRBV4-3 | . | CASSQDRGYTGELFF
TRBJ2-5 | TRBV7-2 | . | CASSLDLGSETQYF
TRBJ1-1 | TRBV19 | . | CASNTPGQARGTEAFF
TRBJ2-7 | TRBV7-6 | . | CASSLQGYTYEQYF
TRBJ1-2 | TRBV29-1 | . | CSVEGVSPSNYGYTF
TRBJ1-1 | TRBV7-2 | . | CASSSTSRGQGEAFF
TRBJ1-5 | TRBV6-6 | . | CASSLGQGNQPQHF
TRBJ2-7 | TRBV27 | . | CASSFRVLPLWEQYF